The rows below give T cell receptor beta chains drawn from one sample of a study of control samples from healthy donors and cancer patients. Sequencing was performed with immunoSEQ multiplex PCR; in TCRdb, only in-frame clones are kept and a portion is missing. The table includes about 150,000 clones, about 93% detected once. Input material: blood. These receptors all stem from a woman in her twenties or thirties in good health. The CDR3 runs from the conserved cysteine through the conserved F or W. The order of the fields is D gene, clone size, V gene, J gene, CDR3 protein, CDR3 DNA. A D gene is named only where the DNA matches it firmly. Part of the rows lack a size; the others show once, few, many or a class for expanded clones.

d_call: TRBD2; clone_size: NA; v_call: TRBV27; j_call: TRBJ2-7; cdr3_aa: CASSFSAGGYEQYF; cdr3_nt: TGTGCCAGCAGTTTTTCTGCGGGAGGGTATGAGCAGTACTTC
d_call: TRBD1; clone_size: NA; v_call: TRBV7-2; j_call: TRBJ1-2; cdr3_aa: CASSSPPGQGFSGYTF; cdr3_nt: TGTGCCAGCAGCTCACCGCCGGGACAGGGGTTCTCTGGCTACACCTTC
d_call: TRBD1; clone_size: NA; v_call: TRBV6-1; j_call: TRBJ2-7; cdr3_aa: CASSEPPWDRQGDYEQYF; cdr3_nt: TGTGCCAGCAGTGAACCTCCGTGGGACAGGCAAGGGGACTACGAGCAGTACTTC
d_call: NA; clone_size: NA; v_call: TRBV7-2; j_call: TRBJ1-3; cdr3_aa: CASSLSPRDTIYF; cdr3_nt: TGTGCCAGCAGCTTATCCCCGAGGGACACCATATATTTT
d_call: TRBD2; clone_size: NA; v_call: TRBV18; j_call: TRBJ2-1; cdr3_aa: CASSPITSGSPYNEQFF; cdr3_nt: TGTGCCAGCTCACCAATCACTAGCGGGAGCCCATACAATGAGCAGTTCTTC
d_call: NA; clone_size: NA; v_call: TRBV5-1; j_call: TRBJ1-5; cdr3_aa: CASSLGLDQPQHF; cdr3_nt: TGCGCCAGCAGCTTGGGTTTGGATCAGCCCCAGCATTTT
d_call: TRBD1; clone_size: few; v_call: TRBV5-1; j_call: TRBJ2-7; cdr3_aa: CASSWTTGTGVEQYF; cdr3_nt: TGCGCCAGCAGCTGGACCACCGGGACAGGGGTCGAGCAGTACTTC
d_call: NA; clone_size: NA; v_call: TRBV4-1; j_call: TRBJ2-7; cdr3_aa: CASSQDFRADYEQYF; cdr3_nt: TGCGCCAGCAGCCAAGATTTCAGGGCAGACTACGAGCAGTACTTC
d_call: NA; clone_size: NA; v_call: TRBV25-1; j_call: TRBJ1-6; cdr3_aa: CASSGRALLYIPDSPLHF; cdr3_nt: TGTGCCAGCAGTGGCAGGGCGCTTCTGTATATACCAGATTCACCCCTCCACTTT
d_call: TRBD2; clone_size: NA; v_call: TRBV6-5; j_call: TRBJ2-7; cdr3_aa: CASRKRLADSYEQYF; cdr3_nt: TGTGCCAGCAGAAAGAGACTAGCGGACTCCTACGAGCAGTACTTC
d_call: NA; clone_size: NA; v_call: TRBV9; j_call: TRBJ2-3; cdr3_aa: CASSVVGDTQYF; cdr3_nt: TGTGCCAGCAGCGTAGTGGGAGATACGCAGTATTTT
d_call: NA; clone_size: NA; v_call: TRBV20-1; j_call: TRBJ1-2; cdr3_aa: CSLPGHGYTF; cdr3_nt: TGCAGTCTACCGGGACATGGCTACACCTTC
d_call: NA; clone_size: once; v_call: TRBV19; j_call: TRBJ1-4; cdr3_aa: CASSTGLEKLFF; cdr3_nt: TGTGCCAGTAGCACAGGGCTTGAAAAACTGTTTTTT
d_call: NA; clone_size: NA; v_call: TRBV28; j_call: TRBJ1-4; cdr3_aa: CASSSSGTGEKLFF; cdr3_nt: TGTGCCAGCAGCTCCTCAGGGACTGGGGAAAAACTGTTTTTT
d_call: TRBD2; clone_size: NA; v_call: TRBV10-3; j_call: TRBJ2-7; cdr3_aa: CATAGTTDYEQYF; cdr3_nt: TGTGCCACCGCCGGGACTACCGACTACGAGCAGTACTTC